This T cell receptor (beta chain) emerged from a study of beta chain features in type 1 diabetes. The CDR3 extends over 15 amino acids. V was clipped by 6 bases and J by 0 bases; unmatched bases: 5. The germline gives CDR1 KGHSH, CDR2 LQKENI. Reverse transcribing all isolated RNA meant expressed TCRB transcripts were sequenced. Repertoires were generated with immunoSEQ multiplex PCR, while TCRdb's copy carries only in-frame clones and drops some. This table holds roughly 330,000 clones, about 14% found once. As to this clone: Its antigen is still unknown.

Purities over 98% were achieved in all sorted populations. Study-wide points: TCRB CDR3s from Type 1 diabetes patients were moderately but significantly shorter in all four CD4+ subsets. PCR might preferentially amplify shorter templates, equally in patients and controls. TCRB rearrangement may or may not be influenced by HLA type; here this remained unresolved.

The TCR sequence derives from a woman younger than 30 with type 1 diabetes. The sample was naive CD4+ T cells from blood. The V and J genes are TRBV18 and TRBJ2-1, with 7 bases fitting TRBD2. CDR3 in DNA: TGTGCCAGCTCCCACGGGGGGAGCTCCTACAATGAGCAGTTCTTC. Protein product: CASSHGGSSYNEQFF.